The 4 T cell receptor beta chains in this list originate from one sample, sequenced in a study of blood T cells in healthy people across ages. A second roughly 7 to 12 cycle PCR used barcoded and J-beta primers. Each CDR3 protein is one row after TCRdb ran MiXCR on the 5' RACE reads. Seen here are 750,000 to 950,000 distinct CDR3 sequences, roughly 53% observed once, and the top ten hold roughly two fifths. Sequenced input: blood. These receptors originate from a man older than 75 in good health.

This clonotype was recorded once. The rearrangement uses TRBV12-3 or TRBV12-4 and TRBJ2-1; D is perhaps TRBD2 (5 bases). This CDR3 is 14 amino acids long. Between the trimmed V and J ends, which lost 1 base and 6 bases, there was a span of 10 bases. Here the CDR3 DNA reads TGTGCCAGCAGTTTAGGAGGGAGTCCCAATGAGCAGTTCTTC. Protein: CASSLGGSPNEQFF.

In this sample, this clonotype turned up a few times. The chain combines TRBV20-1 with TRBJ2-4; D gene unclear. Germline loops: CDR1 DFQATT, CDR2 SNEGSKA (reference sequence). CDR3 size: 16 residues. The V and J ends lost 0 bases and 5 bases respectively, with 17 bases between them. CDR3 nucleotide sequence: TGCAGTGCTAGAGATCCGAGAGGAAATCTACAAAACATTCAGTACTTC. As protein: CSARDPRGNLQNIQYF.

This clonotype was seen a few times. This sequence joins TRBV3-1 and TRBJ2-7; no firm D call. Germline V gives CDR1 LGHDT, CDR2 YNNKEL (reference sequence). The CDR3 spans 13 residues. The V end lost 2 bases, the J end lost 1 base, and 6 bases lay between the germline ends. The CDR3 nucleotides read TGTGCCAGCAGCCAACTGACTTCCTACGAGCAGTACTTC. Amino acids: CASSQLTSYEQYF.

V gene TRBV20-1 combines with J gene TRBJ2-1; 14 bases line up with TRBD2. CDR3 size: 17 residues. CDR1 is DFQATT and CDR2 is SNEGSKA in the germline V gene (reference sequence). V gave up 6 bases and J gave up 3 bases; unmatched junction bases: 10. The CDR3 DNA is TGCAGTGCCGAAGATGGGACTAGCGGGAGATTCTACAATGAGCAGTTCTTC. It specifies CSAEDGTSGRFYNEQFF.